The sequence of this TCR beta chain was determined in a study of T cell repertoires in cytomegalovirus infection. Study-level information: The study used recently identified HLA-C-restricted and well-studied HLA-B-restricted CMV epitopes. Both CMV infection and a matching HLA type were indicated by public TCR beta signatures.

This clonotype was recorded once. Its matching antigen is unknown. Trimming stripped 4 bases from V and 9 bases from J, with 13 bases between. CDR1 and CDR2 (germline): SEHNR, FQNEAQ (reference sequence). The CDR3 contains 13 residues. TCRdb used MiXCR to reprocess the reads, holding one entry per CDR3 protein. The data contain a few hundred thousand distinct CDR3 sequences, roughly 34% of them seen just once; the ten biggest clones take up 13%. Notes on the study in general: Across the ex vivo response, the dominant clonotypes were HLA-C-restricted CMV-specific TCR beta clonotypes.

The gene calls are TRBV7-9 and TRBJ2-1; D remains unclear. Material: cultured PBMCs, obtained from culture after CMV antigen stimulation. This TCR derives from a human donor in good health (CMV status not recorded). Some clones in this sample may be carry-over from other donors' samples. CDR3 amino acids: CASSSPLRGEQFF. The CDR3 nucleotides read TGTGCCAGCAGCTCCCCCCTGAGAGGTGAGCAGTTCTTC.